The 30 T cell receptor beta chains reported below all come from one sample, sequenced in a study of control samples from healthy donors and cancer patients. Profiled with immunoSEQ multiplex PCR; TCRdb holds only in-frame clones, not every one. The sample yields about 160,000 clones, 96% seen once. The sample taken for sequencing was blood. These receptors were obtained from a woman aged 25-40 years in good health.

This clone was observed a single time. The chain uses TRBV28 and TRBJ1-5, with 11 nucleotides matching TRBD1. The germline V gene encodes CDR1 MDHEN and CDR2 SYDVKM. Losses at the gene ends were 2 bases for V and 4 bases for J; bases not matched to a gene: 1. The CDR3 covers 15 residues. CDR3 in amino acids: CASSLRDRGNQPQHF. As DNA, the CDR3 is TGTGCCAGCAGTTTAAGGGACAGGGGGAATCAGCCCCAGCATTTT.

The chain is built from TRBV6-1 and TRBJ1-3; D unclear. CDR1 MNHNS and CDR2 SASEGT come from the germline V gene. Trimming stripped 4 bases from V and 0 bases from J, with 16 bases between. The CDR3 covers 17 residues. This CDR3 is CASSGSPGGVSGNTIYF. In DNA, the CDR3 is TGTGCCAGCAGTGGGAGTCCCGGCGGGGTCTCTGGAAACACCATATATTTT.

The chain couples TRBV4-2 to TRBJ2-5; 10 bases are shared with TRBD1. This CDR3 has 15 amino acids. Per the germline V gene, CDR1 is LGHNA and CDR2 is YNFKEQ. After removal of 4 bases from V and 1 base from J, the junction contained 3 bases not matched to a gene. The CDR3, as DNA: TGTGCCAGCAGCCGAGGGACAGGGGTCCAAGAGACCCAGTACTTC. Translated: CASSRGTGVQETQYF.

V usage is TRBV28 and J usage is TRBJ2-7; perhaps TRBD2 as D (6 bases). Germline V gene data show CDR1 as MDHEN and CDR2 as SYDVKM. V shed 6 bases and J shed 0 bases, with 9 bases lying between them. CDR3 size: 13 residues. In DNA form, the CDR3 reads TGTGCCAGCAGCCTCGGGGGCTCCTACGAGCAGTACTTC. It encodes CASSLGGSYEQYF.

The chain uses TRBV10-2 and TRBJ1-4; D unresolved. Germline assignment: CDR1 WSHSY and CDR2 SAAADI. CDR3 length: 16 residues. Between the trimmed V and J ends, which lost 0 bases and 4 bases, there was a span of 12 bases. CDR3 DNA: TGCGCCAGCAGTGAGTCTGGGAGGCAGATTAATGAAAAACTGTTTTTT. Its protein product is CASSESGRQINEKLFF.

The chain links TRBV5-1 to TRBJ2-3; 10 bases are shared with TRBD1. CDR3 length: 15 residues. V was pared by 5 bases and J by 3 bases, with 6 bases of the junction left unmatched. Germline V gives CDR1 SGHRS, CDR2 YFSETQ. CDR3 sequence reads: CASSRGQGETDTQYF. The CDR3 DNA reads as TGCGCCAGCAGTCGTGGACAGGGGGAAACAGATACGCAGTATTTT.

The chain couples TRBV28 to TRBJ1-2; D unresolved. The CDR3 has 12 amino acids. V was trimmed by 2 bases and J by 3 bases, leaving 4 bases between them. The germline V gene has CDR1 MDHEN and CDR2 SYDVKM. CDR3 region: CASSLVDYGYTF. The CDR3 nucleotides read TGTGCCAGCAGTTTAGTGGACTATGGCTACACCTTC.

The CDR3 bases are TGTGCCAGCAGCTTAGAGGGGGACAGATCTAACTATGGCTACACCTTC. Protein product: CASSLEGDRSNYGYTF. The V gene is TRBV7-9, the J gene TRBJ1-2; 7 bases map to TRBD1. J was trimmed by 0 bases and V by 1 base; bases with no gene match: 5. Germline V gene data show CDR1 as SEHNR and CDR2 as FQNEAQ (reference sequence). The CDR3 has 16 amino acids.

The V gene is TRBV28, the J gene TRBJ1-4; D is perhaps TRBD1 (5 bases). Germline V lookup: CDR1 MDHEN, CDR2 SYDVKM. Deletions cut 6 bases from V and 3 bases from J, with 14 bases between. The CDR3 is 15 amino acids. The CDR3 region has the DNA TGTGCCAGCAGCCCCGGAAAGGGACCTAATGAAAAACTGTTTTTT. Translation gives CASSPGKGPNEKLFF.

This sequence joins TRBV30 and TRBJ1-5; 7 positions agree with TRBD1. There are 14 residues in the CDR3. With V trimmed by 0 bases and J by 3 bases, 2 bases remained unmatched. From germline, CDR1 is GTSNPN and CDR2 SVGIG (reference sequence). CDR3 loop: CAWSVGTVNQPQHF. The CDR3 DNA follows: TGTGCCTGGAGTGTCGGGACAGTCAATCAGCCCCAGCATTTT.

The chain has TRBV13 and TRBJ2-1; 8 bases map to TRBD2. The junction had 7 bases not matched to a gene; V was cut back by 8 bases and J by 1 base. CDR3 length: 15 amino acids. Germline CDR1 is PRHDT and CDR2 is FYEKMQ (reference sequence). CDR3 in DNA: TGTGCCAGCCGAAGGGCTAGCGGGTCCTACAATGAGCAGTTCTTC. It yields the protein CASRRASGSYNEQFF.

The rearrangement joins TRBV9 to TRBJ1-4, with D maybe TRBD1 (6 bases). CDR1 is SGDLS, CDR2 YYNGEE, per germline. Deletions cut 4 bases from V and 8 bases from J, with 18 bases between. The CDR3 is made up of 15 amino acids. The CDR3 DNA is TGTGCCAGCAGCACCCACGGGGGGGCTTTGGAAAAACTGTTTTTT. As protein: CASSTHGGALEKLFF.

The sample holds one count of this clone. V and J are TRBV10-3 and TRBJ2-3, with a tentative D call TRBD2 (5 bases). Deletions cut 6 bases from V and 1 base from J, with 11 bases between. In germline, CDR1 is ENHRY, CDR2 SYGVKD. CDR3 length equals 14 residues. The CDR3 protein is CAIRGGLGTDTQYF. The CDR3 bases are TGTGCCATCAGAGGCGGACTTGGCACAGATACGCAGTATTTT.

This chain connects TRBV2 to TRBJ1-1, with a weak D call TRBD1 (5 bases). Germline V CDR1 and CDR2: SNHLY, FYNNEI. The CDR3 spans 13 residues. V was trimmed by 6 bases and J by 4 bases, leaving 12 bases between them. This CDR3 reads CASSRDVATEAFF. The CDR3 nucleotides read TGTGCCAGCAGCAGGGATGTCGCCACTGAAGCTTTCTTT.

The CDR3 nucleotides are TGTGCCAGCAGTTACGATAGCGGGGGGACCCACGAGCAGTACTTC. Translation gives CASSYDSGGTHEQYF. V usage is TRBV6-2 or TRBV6-3 and J usage is TRBJ2-7; 10 bases are shared with TRBD2. V gave up 2 bases and J gave up 5 bases; unmatched junction bases: 6. The CDR3 covers 15 residues. CDR1 and CDR2 (germline): MNHEY, SVGEGT.

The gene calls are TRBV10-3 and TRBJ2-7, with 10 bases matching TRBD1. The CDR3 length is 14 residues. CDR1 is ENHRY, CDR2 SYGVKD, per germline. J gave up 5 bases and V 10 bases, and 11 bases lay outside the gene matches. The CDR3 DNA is TGTGCCACTCAGGACGACAGGGGGCGAAACGAGCAGTACTTC. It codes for CATQDDRGRNEQYF.

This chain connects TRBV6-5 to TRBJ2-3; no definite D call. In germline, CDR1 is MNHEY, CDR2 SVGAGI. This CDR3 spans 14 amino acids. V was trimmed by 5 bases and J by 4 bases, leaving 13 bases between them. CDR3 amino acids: CASSIGWGSDTQYF. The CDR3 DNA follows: TGTGCCAGCAGTATCGGGTGGGGTTCAGATACGCAGTATTTT.

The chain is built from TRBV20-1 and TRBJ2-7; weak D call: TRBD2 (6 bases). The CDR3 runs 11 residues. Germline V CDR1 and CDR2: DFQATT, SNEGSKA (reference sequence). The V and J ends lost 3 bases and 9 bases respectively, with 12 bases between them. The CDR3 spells CSASLEGWQYF. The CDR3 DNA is TGCAGTGCTAGTTTGGAGGGCTGGCAGTACTTC.

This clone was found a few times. CDR3 bases: TGTGCCTGGAGTGGCCCCTCCAAGGGGGATTATAATTCACCCCTCCACTTT. Protein: CAWSGPSKGDYNSPLHF. The chain recombines TRBV30 with TRBJ1-6; D may be TRBD1 (6 bases). Trimming stripped 1 base from V and 4 bases from J, with 17 bases between. Germline assignment: CDR1 GTSNPN and CDR2 SVGIG (reference sequence). The CDR3 is made up of 17 amino acids.

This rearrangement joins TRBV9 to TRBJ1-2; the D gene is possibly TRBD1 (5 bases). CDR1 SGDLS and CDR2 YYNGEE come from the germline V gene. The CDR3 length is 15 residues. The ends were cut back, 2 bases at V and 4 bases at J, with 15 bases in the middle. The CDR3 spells CASSVWGPGGYGYTF. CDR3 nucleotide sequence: TGTGCCAGCAGCGTTTGGGGACCGGGCGGCTATGGCTACACCTTC.

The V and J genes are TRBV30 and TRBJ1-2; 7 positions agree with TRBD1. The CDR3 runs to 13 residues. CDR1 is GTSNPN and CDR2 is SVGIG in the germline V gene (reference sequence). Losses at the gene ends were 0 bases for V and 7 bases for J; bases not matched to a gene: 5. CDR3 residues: CAWSVPGGRGYTF. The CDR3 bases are TGTGCCTGGAGTGTTCCAGGGGGTCGTGGCTACACCTTC.

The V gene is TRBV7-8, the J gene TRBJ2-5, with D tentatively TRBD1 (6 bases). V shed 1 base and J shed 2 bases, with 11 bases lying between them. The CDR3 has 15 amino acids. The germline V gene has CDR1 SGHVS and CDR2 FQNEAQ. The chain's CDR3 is CASSLVGDTQETQYF. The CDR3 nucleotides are TGTGCCAGCAGCTTAGTAGGGGACACACAAGAGACCCAGTACTTC.

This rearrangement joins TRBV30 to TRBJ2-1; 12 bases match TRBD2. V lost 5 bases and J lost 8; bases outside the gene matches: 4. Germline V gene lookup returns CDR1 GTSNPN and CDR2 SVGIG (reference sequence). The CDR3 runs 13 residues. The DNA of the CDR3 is TGTGCCTGGGGACTAGCGGGACGGGATGAGCAGTTCTTC. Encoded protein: CAWGLAGRDEQFF.

The chain's CDR3 is CASSNLQVSYNEQFF. The DNA for the CDR3 is TGTGCCAGCAGTAACTTACAGGTGTCCTACAATGAGCAGTTCTTC. The chain employs TRBV6-5 and TRBJ2-1; a possible D gene is TRBD1 (5 bases). The CDR3 length is 15 residues. From germline, CDR1 is MNHEY and CDR2 SVGAGI. V gave up 5 bases and J gave up 1 base, with 12 bases separating them.

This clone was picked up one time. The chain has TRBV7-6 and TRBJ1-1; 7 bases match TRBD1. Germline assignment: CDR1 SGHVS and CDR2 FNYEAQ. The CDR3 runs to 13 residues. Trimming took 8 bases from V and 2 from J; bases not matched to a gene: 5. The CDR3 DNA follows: TGTGCCAGCGGGTGGGACAGAAACACTGAAGCTTTCTTT. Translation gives CASGWDRNTEAFF.

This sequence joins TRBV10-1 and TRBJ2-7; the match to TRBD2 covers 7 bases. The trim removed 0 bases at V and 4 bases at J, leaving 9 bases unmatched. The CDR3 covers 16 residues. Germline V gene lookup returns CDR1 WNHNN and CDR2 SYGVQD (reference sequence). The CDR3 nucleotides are TGCGCCAGCAGTGAGTCTCGTGGACTAGGGTCTTACGAGCAGTACTTC. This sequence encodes CASSESRGLGSYEQYF.

The CDR3 DNA sequence: TGTGCCAGCAGCGTAGGAGTAGCGGGCGGGACCTACGAGCAGTACTTC. Protein product: CASSVGVAGGTYEQYF. The J gene is TRBJ2-7, the V gene TRBV9; 7 positions match TRBD2. V was pared by 0 bases and J by 2 bases, with 8 bases of the junction left unmatched. The germline gives CDR1 SGDLS, CDR2 YYNGEE. This CDR3 region has 16 residues.

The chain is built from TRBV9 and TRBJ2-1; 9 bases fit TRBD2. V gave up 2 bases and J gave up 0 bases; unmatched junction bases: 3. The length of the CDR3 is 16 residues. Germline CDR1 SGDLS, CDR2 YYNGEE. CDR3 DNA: TGTGCCAGCAGCGTTCTAGCGGGAAGCTCCTACAATGAGCAGTTCTTC. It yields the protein CASSVLAGSSYNEQFF.

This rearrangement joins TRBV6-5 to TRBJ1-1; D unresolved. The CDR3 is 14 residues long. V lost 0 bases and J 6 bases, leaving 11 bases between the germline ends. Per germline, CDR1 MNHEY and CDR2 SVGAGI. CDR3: CASSYSRQVPEAFF. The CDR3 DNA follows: TGTGCCAGCAGTTACTCGAGGCAGGTCCCTGAAGCTTTCTTT.

The chain's CDR3 is CASSGGSRGSPLHF. CDR3 DNA sequence: TGTGCCAGTAGTGGCGGGTCTAGAGGTTCACCCCTCCACTTT. The rearrangement links TRBV19 to TRBJ1-6, with unresolved D. Deletions cut 5 bases from V and 9 bases from J, with 14 bases between. CDR3 size: 14 residues. Looked up from germline, CDR1 is LNHDA and CDR2 is SQIVND (reference sequence). The complete variable domain, with remaining parts taken from reference TRBV19 and TRBJ1-6, reads DGGITQSPKYLFRKEGQNVTLSCEQNLNHDAMYWYRQDPGQGLRLIYYSQIVNDFQKGDIAEGYSVSREKKESFPLTVTSAQKNPTAFYLCASSGGSRGSPLHFGNGTRLTVT.